This record looks at one T cell receptor (beta chain) sequence and its context. Ten or more counts support this clonotype. Its antigen is currently not known. It has no much larger one-base neighbor in the sample; base qualities were not kept. The sample is drawn from a study of early T cells in non-severe SARS-CoV-2 infection (dated by TCRdb to the early 2020s). Background for the entire study: Bulk RNA from unsorted whole blood was used for TCR sequencing, so alpha and beta chains could not be paired. What the research found in general, with its limitations: VDJdb matching was skewed toward anti-spike CD8 responses and likely underestimated virus-specific expansions, missing private and CD4 specificities.

This was a case-control study nested in a cohort of healthcare workers in London, UK, who had nasopharyngeal swab PCR tests and blood samples taken every week. Between 23 and 31 March 2020, the week of the UK lockdown, healthcare workers were enrolled and then followed up weekly for as long as 16 weeks. Library creation used 5' RACE. TCRdb shows the sequencer as NextSeq 500. In the TCR library protocol, unique molecular identifiers were attached to individual cDNA molecules to correct for PCR bias and sequencing error. Both TCR alpha and beta chains were sequenced, and tight co-correlation was observed between alpha and beta sequence abundances in each sample. Concerning the study's data processing: Decombinator V4 was used to annotate TCR sequences for V gene, J gene and CDR3. Expanded TCRs were defined as changing significantly between any two time points under a Poisson model with p below 0.0001. Abundances of TCRs were expressed as counts per million after normalisation to the total number of TCRs sequenced in each sample. TRAV1-2 paired with TRAJ12, TRAJ20 or TRAJ33 defined MAIT TCRs, while TRAV10 paired with TRAJ18 defined iNKT TCRs. A search of VDJdb, accessed on 1 November 2021, was run for TCRs annotated to CMV, EBV and SARS-CoV-2, with TCRs annotated for multiple antigens excluded. TCRdb reprocessing: public reads trimmed at Q25 with fastp, clones called with MiXCR, in-frame beta chains kept. When rows share a CDR3 protein, they turn into one entry using the most common DNA and genes. TCRdb, rather than the study authors, made the V and J calls. The sample table lists 35,000 to 45,000 distinct CDR3 sequences, approximately 5% of them with a count of one. Clones ranked in the top ten supply roughly 25% of the sample.

CDR1 and CDR2 (KGHDR, SFDVKD) derive from the germline V gene. Measured from the cysteine to the phenylalanine, the CDR3 is 14 residues long. Just the 42-base CDR3 DNA is kept, in frame starting at base 1. V is trimmed back by 5 bases and J by 3 bases, and the junction contains 5 bases that no gene match accounts for. Sequencing was carried out using whole blood. The clonotype was recovered from an adult who was a healthcare worker with PCR-confirmed SARS-CoV-2 infection or an uninfected control (not recorded which). The sequence links TRBV24-1 to TRBJ1-2, and 7 junction bases match TRBD1. Read as DNA, the sequence is TGTGCCACCAGTGGTACAGGGGAGGACTATGGCTACACCTTC. This encodes CATSGTGEDYGYTF.